This TCR beta chain was sequenced in a study of blood T cells in healthy people across ages. A second PCR of roughly 7 to 11 cycles used a sample-barcoded 5' primer and a J-beta primer mix. TCRdb fed the 5' RACE reads into MiXCR, producing one record per CDR3 protein. In the table there are approximately 940,000 distinct CDR3 sequences, 45% to 50% of which are singletons. General study points: Aged donors had fewer naive CD4+ cells and lower diversity than long-lived donors.

This clonotype occurred once. Its antigen is unidentified. The germline V gene has CDR1 SGDLS and CDR2 YYNGEE. The V end lost 3 bases, the J end lost 5 bases, and 8 bases lay between the germline ends. This CDR3 region has 12 residues. The clonotype comes from a man younger than 45 in good health. This chain uses TRBV9 with TRBJ1-1, with D perhaps TRBD1 (6 bases). The material sequenced was blood. CDR3 in amino acids: CASSAGETEAFF. The DNA of the CDR3 is TGTGCCAGCAGCGCAGGGGAAACTGAAGCTTTCTTT.